A selection of T cell receptor beta chains follows, all from one sample in a study of T cells in Graves' hyperthyroidism and ophthalmopathy. TCRdb fed the multiplex PCR reads into MiXCR, producing one record per CDR3 protein. The sample has approximately 620,000 distinct CDR3 sequences, approximately 15% seen once. Material: blood. The source is a woman in her thirties with Graves' hyperthyroidism that later progressed to Graves' ophthalmopathy. Each CDR3 is given with its conserved first and last residue. The D gene is left open where the match is weak. Clone size is given for some rows only: seen once, a few or many times, or a class if the clone is expanded.

NA,NA,TRBV27,TRBJ2-7,TGTGCCAGCAGTTCTCGGGTCCCTAGCCTCCCTGGGGCCAGCTCCTACGAGCAGTACTTC,CASSSRVPSLPGASSYEQYF
NA,NA,TRBV24-1,TRBJ1-4,TGTGCCACCAGTGATTTCGGGGTTGAAAAACTGTTTTTT,CATSDFGVEKLFF
NA,TRBD1,TRBV7-9,TRBJ2-2,TGTGCCAGCAGCTTAGGATACCTCGACAGGGTCTCGAACACCGGGGAGCTGTTTTTT,CASSLGYLDRVSNTGELFF
many,NA,TRBV27,TRBJ2-3,TGTGCCAGCACCTCGACAATCACAGATACGCAGTATTTT,CASTSTITDTQYF
many,NA,TRBV20-1,TRBJ1-6,TGCAGTGCTAGTCAACAGGGAAGTAATTCACCCCTCCACTTT,CSASQQGSNSPLHF
few,TRBD1,TRBV7-2,TRBJ2-7,TGTACCAGCAGCTTACGTGGACAGGGTAGGAACGAGCAGTACTTC,CTSSLRGQGRNEQYF
many,TRBD2,TRBV30,TRBJ2-3,TGTGCCTGGAGTGTACCGGGACTAGTCCTAGATACGCAGTATTTT,CAWSVPGLVLDTQYF
NA,NA,TRBV28,TRBJ2-2,TGTGCCAGCAGTTTGAGCCTGGCGGGGGAGCTGTTTTTT,CASSLSLAGELFF
many,NA,TRBV7-2,TRBJ2-2,TGTGCCAGCACTGGGTGGGGCACCGGGGAGCTGTTTTTT,CASTGWGTGELFF
NA,NA,TRBV10-3,TRBJ2-1,TGTGCCATCAGTGGGGGAGCCGGAGGGAATGCGTTCTTC,CAISGGAGGNAFF
NA,NA,TRBV7-9,TRBJ2-7,TGTGCCAGCAGCTTAGGGGTGACGGGGACCTACGAGCAGTACTTC,CASSLGVTGTYEQYF
NA,NA,TRBV20-1,TRBJ2-1,TGCAGTGCAATAACCGCGCCAAGCTCCTACAATGAGCAGTTCTTC,CSAITAPSSYNEQFF
many,TRBD1,TRBV5-8,TRBJ2-3,TGTGCCAGCAGCTTGGTTGGTTACCGGACAGGGGGATCAGATACGCAGTATTTT,CASSLVGYRTGGSDTQYF
many,TRBD2,TRBV7-2,TRBJ2-5,TGTGCCAGCAGCCAGACACCGGGACTAGCGGAAGAGACCCAGTACTTC,CASSQTPGLAEETQYF
many,NA,TRBV7-2,TRBJ2-3,TGTGCCAGCAGCTCCCGTGAGGGGGGGACAGATACGCAGTATTTT,CASSSREGGTDTQYF
NA,NA,TRBV6-2/TRBV6-3,TRBJ1-2,TGTGCCAGCAGTTACCCCCTGGACGGCTACACCTTC,CASSYPLDGYTF
NA,TRBD2,TRBV2,TRBJ2-3,TGTGCCAGCAATGTCGGGGGGGGCGGGGGAGATACGCAGTATTTT,CASNVGGGGGDTQYF
few,NA,TRBV19,TRBJ1-5,TGTGCCAGTAGTATGTTAGGGTTGCTGGGCAATCAGCCCCAGCATTTT,CASSMLGLLGNQPQHF